Below, 21 T cell receptor beta chains from the same sample are listed, as sequenced in a study of shared clonotypes between healthy human individuals. The protocol was immunoSEQ multiplex PCR, while the TCRdb copy is restricted to in-frame clones and leaves out a portion. Of over 2,000,000 clones listed, about 94% are singletons. CD45RO negativity and positive selection for CCR7 defined naive CD8 cells, a population that excluded terminally differentiated effector memory CD45RA+ cells. The sample was naive CD8+ T cells from PBMCs. The receptor set was obtained from a man in his late teens or twenties in good health. Some clones in this sample may be carry-over from other donors' samples.

The chain uses TRBV2 and TRBJ2-7, with 8 bases fitting TRBD1. V lost 11 bases and J lost 3; bases outside the gene matches: 6. The CDR3 consists of 12 residues. CDR1 and CDR2 from the germline V gene are SNHLY and FYNNEI. CDR3 loop: CAVQGVRYEQYF. DNA of the CDR3: TGTGCCGTACAGGGGGTTCGCTACGAGCAGTACTTC.

This chain joins TRBV4-1 and TRBJ2-3; TRBD1 agrees at 10 bases. This CDR3 contains 17 residues. Unmatched junction bases numbered 6, after V lost 1 base and J lost 2 bases. In germline, CDR1 is MGHRA, CDR2 YSYEKL. The CDR3 loop is CASSQGPGTGDTDTQYF. In DNA, the CDR3 is TGCGCCAGCAGCCAAGGTCCCGGGACAGGGGACACAGATACGCAGTATTTT.

The chain uses TRBV9 and TRBJ1-1, with 8 bases lining up with TRBD1. CDR1 SGDLS and CDR2 YYNGEE come from the germline V gene. Trimming at V came to 4 bases and at J to 5 bases, leaving 10 bases not matched to a gene. This CDR3 region has 15 residues. The CDR3 DNA reads as TGTGCCAGCAGCAAATACAGGGGGTCGGGGACTGAAGCTTTCTTT. Its protein product is CASSKYRGSGTEAFF.

This chain links TRBV21-1 with TRBJ1-2. TRBV21-1 is shown as a pseudogene. The CDR3 spans 14 residues. The CDR3 DNA follows: TGTGCCAGCAGCAAAGTAGACACCCCTAGGGGCTACACCTTC. Protein product: CASSKVDTPRGYTF.

In this sample, this clone turned up a few times. This chain's CDR3 is CAISDPRRDYGYTF. CDR3 sequence (DNA): TGTGCCATCAGTGATCCCCGGAGAGACTATGGCTACACCTTC. The V and J genes are TRBV10-3 and TRBJ1-2; no firm D call. V was trimmed by 3 bases and J by 3 bases, leaving 11 bases between them. The CDR3 totals 14 residues. The germline CDR1 and CDR2 sequences are ENHRY and SYGVKD.

This sequence joins TRBV4-3 and TRBJ2-1; either TRBD1 or TRBD2 may supply D (5 bases each). The length of the CDR3 is 15 residues. The V end was cut by 0 bases, the J end by 9 bases, with 15 bases between. Germline V lookup: CDR1 LGHNA, CDR2 YSLEER. The CDR3 DNA is TGCGCCAGCAGCCAAGATCCCGGGACCGACGGTGAGCAGTTCTTC. Translation gives CASSQDPGTDGEQFF.

V is TRBV29-1 and J is TRBJ1-4; D is undetermined. The V and J ends lost 2 bases and 0 bases respectively, with 10 bases between them. This CDR3 is built from 15 residues. Germline V gene sequence: CDR1 SQVTM, CDR2 ANQGSEA. This chain's CDR3 is CSVETYSATNEKLFF. The CDR3, as DNA: TGCAGCGTTGAAACATATTCCGCAACTAATGAAAAACTGTTTTTT.

The gene calls are TRBV10-2 and TRBJ2-1, with a weak D call TRBD1 (5 bases). The germline V gene encodes CDR1 WSHSY and CDR2 SAAADI. This CDR3 comprises 13 residues. The germline V and J ends were trimmed by 0 bases and 8 bases, with 8 bases remaining between them. The CDR3 region has the DNA TGCGCCAGCAGTGAGTCCTGGGGCTATGAGCAGTTCTTC. It codes for CASSESWGYEQFF.

This clone was seen just once. V and J are TRBV28 and TRBJ1-2, with 8 bases aligning to TRBD1. The CDR3 contains 16 residues. V gave up 5 bases and J gave up 3 bases; unmatched junction bases: 11. The germline CDR1 and CDR2 sequences are MDHEN and SYDVKM. In DNA, the CDR3 is TGTGCCAGCAGTCCCCACAGACAGGGGTCGGACTATGGCTACACCTTC. Its protein is CASSPHRQGSDYGYTF.

This clone came up many times. V gene TRBV6-1 combines with J gene TRBJ2-2; D remains ambiguous. The germline V gene has CDR1 MNHNS and CDR2 SASEGT. The V end was cut by 7 bases, the J end by 2 bases, with 14 bases between. The CDR3 covers 15 residues. CDR3 loop: CASTDHLENTGELFF. CDR3 sequence (DNA): TGTGCCAGCACCGACCATCTGGAAAACACCGGGGAGCTGTTTTTT.

J is TRBJ2-2 and V is TRBV2; perhaps TRBD2 as D (5 bases). Germline CDR1 and CDR2: SNHLY and FYNNEI. With 3 bases removed from V and 4 bases from J, the gap between germline ends came to 9 bases. The CDR3 length is 14 residues. CDR3 protein: CASSDASSTGELFF. CDR3 nucleotide sequence: TGTGCCAGCAGTGATGCTAGCAGCACCGGGGAGCTGTTTTTT.

This rearrangement joins TRBV9 to TRBJ2-1, with a weak D call TRBD2 (6 bases). Germline loops: CDR1 SGDLS, CDR2 YYNGEE. This CDR3 has 13 residues. Trimming removed 4 bases at V and 7 bases at J, with 12 bases between. CDR3 sequence: CASSQTSINEQFF. Written as DNA, the CDR3 is TGTGCCAGCAGCCAAACTAGCATAAATGAGCAGTTCTTC.

The chain employs TRBV9 and TRBJ2-3; the match to TRBD2 covers 10 bases. Germline V CDR1 and CDR2: SGDLS, YYNGEE. Trimming took 3 bases from V and 5 from J; bases not matched to a gene: 12. This CDR3 has 17 residues. The CDR3 reads CASSATTTSGRVDTQYF. DNA of the CDR3: TGTGCCAGCAGCGCCACCACGACTAGCGGGCGGGTAGATACGCAGTATTTT. The variable domain in full, completed from reference TRBV9 and TRBJ2-3, reads DSGVTQTPKHLITATGQRVTLRCSPRSGDLSVYWYQQSLDQGLQFLIQYYNGEERAKGNILERFSAQQFPDLHSELNLSSLELGDSALYFCASSATTTSGRVDTQYFGPGTRLTVL.

This clone has only one observation. Here the CDR3 DNA reads TGTGCCAGCAGCTTAGCATTACAGGGGGCGCGGTTGAGCAATCAGCCCCAGCATTTT. Encoded protein: CASSLALQGARLSNQPQHF. J is TRBJ1-5 and V is TRBV7-8; 9 positions agree with TRBD1. V dropped 0 bases and J dropped 1; count of bases not matched to a gene: 10. This CDR3 has 19 residues. CDR1 and CDR2 (germline): SGHVS, FQNEAQ. The full variable domain, its missing parts supplied by reference TRBV7-8 and TRBJ1-5, is GAGVSQSPRYKVAKRGQDVALRCDPISGHVSLFWYQQALGQGPEFLTYFQNEAQLDKSGLPSDRFFAERPEGSVSTLKIQRTQQEDSAVYLCASSLALQGARLSNQPQHFGDGTRLSIL.

The gene calls are TRBV21-1 and TRBJ2-7; the tabulated D call, TRBD1, remains unverified against the DNA. TRBV21-1 is an annotated pseudogene. The CDR3 runs 16 residues. In DNA form, the CDR3 reads TGTGCCAGCAGCAACCGGGACACTCAGGGGGCCTCCGAGCAGTACTTC. Its protein is CASSNRDTQGASEQYF.

The chain couples TRBV4-2 to TRBJ2-1; D may match TRBD1 or TRBD2 (5 bases each). The CDR3 has 19 residues. Germline lookup yields CDR1 LGHNA and CDR2 YNFKEQ. V was shortened by 0 bases and J by 2 bases, with 20 bases between the two germline ends. Written as DNA, the CDR3 is TGTGCCAGCAGCCAAGATAGTTGGGACGCAAACGGAGCCTACAATGAGCAGTTCTTC. Protein: CASSQDSWDANGAYNEQFF.

The rearrangement uses TRBV27 and TRBJ2-1; 11 bases fit TRBD1. Unmatched junction bases numbered 9, after V lost 5 bases and J lost 6 bases. The CDR3 runs to 16 residues. In germline, CDR1 is MNHEY, CDR2 SMNVEV (reference sequence). CDR3 amino acids: CASSPRGQGAGNEQFF. The CDR3 bases are TGTGCCAGCAGTCCCCGTGGACAGGGGGCAGGCAATGAGCAGTTCTTC.

The rearrangement joins TRBV10-2 to TRBJ2-1; D possibly corresponds to TRBD2 (5 bases). The ends were cut back, 2 bases at V and 4 bases at J, with 12 bases in the middle. Germline V lookup: CDR1 WSHSY, CDR2 SAAADI. This CDR3 is built from 15 residues. Here the CDR3 DNA reads TGCGCCAGCAGTGAGGGGAGCCCGGGATACAATGAGCAGTTCTTC. Its protein product is CASSEGSPGYNEQFF.

J is TRBJ1-5 and V is TRBV7-2; D possibly corresponds to TRBD1 (6 bases). Trimming shortened V by 4 bases and J by 2 bases, and 9 bases separated the two germline ends. The CDR3 contains 14 residues. Germline V lookup: CDR1 SGHTA, CDR2 FQGNSA. The chain's CDR3 is CASSSRTGNQPQHF. The DNA of the CDR3 is TGTGCCAGCAGCTCTAGGACAGGCAATCAGCCCCAGCATTTT.

V is TRBV7-8 and J is TRBJ2-5; no reliable D call. The CDR3 sequence is 13 residues long. Germline lookup yields CDR1 SGHVS and CDR2 FQNEAQ. Trimming took 2 bases from V and 5 from J, leaving 9 bases between them. The CDR3 coding sequence is TGTGCCAGCAGCTTATGGAGTCGGGAGACCCAGTACTTC. Translating gives CASSLWSRETQYF. Together with reference TRBV7-8 and TRBJ2-5, the CDR3 gives the full variable domain: GAGVSQSPRYKVAKRGQDVALRCDPISGHVSLFWYQQALGQGPEFLTYFQNEAQLDKSGLPSDRFFAERPEGSVSTLKIQRTQQEDSAVYLCASSLWSRETQYFGPGTRLLVL.

The V and J genes are TRBV27 and TRBJ2-1; TRBD2 matches at 10 bases. Germline CDR1 is MNHEY and CDR2 is SMNVEV (reference sequence). The CDR3 extends over 15 amino acids. The V and J ends lost 2 bases and 8 bases, in that order; junction bases with no gene match: 6. The CDR3 protein is CASSLSASGSYEQFF. CDR3 sequence (DNA): TGTGCCAGCAGTTTAAGTGCTAGCGGGAGTTATGAGCAGTTCTTC.